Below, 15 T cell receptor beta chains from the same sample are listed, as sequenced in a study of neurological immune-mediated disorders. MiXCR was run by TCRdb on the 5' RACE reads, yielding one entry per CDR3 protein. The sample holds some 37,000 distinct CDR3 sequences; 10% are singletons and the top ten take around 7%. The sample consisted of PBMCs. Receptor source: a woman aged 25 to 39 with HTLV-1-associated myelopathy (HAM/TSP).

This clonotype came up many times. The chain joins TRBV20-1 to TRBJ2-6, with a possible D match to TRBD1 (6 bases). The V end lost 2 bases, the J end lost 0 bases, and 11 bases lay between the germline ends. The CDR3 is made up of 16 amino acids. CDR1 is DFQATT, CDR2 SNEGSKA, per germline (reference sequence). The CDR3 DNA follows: TGCAGTGCTAGACAGGGGATTTCCTCTGGGGCCAACGTCCTGACTTTC. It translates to CSARQGISSGANVLTF.

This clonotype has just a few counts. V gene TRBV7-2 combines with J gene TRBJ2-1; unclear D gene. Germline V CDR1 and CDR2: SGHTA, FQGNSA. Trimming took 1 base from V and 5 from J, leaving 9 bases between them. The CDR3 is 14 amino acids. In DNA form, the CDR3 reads TGTGCCAGCAGCTTAGTGGCTGGTAACAATGAGCAGTTCTTC. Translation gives CASSLVAGNNEQFF.

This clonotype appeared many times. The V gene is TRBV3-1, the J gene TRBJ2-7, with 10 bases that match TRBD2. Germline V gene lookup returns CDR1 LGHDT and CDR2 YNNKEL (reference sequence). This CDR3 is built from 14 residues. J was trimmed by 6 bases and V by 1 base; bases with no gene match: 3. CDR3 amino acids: CASSQVERGGEQYF. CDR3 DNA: TGTGCCAGCAGCCAAGTGGAGCGGGGGGGCGAGCAGTACTTC.

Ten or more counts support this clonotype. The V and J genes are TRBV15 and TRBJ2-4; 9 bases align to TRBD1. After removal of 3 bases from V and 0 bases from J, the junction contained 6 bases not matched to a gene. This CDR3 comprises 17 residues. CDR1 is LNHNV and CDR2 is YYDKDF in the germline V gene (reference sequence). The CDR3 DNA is TGTGCCACCAGCAGGGTTACAGGGGGCGCAGCCAAAAACATTCAGTACTTC. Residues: CATSRVTGGAAKNIQYF.

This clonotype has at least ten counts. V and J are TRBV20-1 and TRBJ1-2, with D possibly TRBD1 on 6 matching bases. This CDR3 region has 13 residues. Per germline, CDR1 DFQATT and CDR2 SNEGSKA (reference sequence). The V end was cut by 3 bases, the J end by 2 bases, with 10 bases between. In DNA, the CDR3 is TGCAGTGCTAGGATCGGACAGAACTATGGCTACACCTTC. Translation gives CSARIGQNYGYTF.

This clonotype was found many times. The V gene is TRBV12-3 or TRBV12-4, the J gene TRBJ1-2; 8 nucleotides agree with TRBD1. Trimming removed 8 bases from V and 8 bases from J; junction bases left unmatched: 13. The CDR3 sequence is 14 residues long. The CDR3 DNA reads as TGTGCCAGCGCAAACGGACAGGGAGCGTGGGGCTACACCTTC. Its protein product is CASANGQGAWGYTF.

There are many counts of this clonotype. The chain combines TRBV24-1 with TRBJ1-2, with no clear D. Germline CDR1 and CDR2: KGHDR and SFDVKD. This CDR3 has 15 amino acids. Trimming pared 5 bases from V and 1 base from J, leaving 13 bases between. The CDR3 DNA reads TGTGCCACCAGTGGGGAAAAGGGAGGTAACTATGGCTACACCTTC. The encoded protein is CATSGEKGGNYGYTF.

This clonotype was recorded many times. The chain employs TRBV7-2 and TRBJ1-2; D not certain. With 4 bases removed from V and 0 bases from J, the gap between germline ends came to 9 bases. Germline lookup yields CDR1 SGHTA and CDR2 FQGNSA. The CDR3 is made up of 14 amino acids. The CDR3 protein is CASSSDGTNYGYTF. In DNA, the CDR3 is TGTGCCAGCAGCTCGGACGGGACTAACTATGGCTACACCTTC.

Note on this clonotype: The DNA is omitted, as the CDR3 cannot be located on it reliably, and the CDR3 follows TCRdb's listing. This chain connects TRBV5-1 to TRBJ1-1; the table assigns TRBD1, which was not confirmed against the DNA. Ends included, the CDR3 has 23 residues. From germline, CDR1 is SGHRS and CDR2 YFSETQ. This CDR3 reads CASRTQGNYNEQFFGPGRTEAFF.

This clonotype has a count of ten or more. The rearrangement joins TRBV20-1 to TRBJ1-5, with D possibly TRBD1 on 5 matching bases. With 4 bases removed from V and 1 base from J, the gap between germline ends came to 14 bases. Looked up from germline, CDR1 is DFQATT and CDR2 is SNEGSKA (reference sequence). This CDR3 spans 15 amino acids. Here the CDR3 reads CSATKDAGSNQPQHF. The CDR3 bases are TGCAGTGCTACTAAGGATGCAGGGAGCAATCAGCCCCAGCATTTT.

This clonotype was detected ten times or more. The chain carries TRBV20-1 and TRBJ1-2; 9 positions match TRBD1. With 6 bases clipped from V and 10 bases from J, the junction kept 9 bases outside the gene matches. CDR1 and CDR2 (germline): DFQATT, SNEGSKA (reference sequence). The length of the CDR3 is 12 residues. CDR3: CSAAQGARSYTF. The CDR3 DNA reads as TGCAGTGCCGCACAGGGGGCGCGTTCCTACACCTTC.

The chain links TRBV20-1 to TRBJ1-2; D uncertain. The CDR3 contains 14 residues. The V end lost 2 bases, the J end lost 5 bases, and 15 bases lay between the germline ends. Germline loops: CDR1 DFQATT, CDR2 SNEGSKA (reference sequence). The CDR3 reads CSARQSEGGYGYTF. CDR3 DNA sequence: TGCAGTGCTAGACAATCCGAGGGAGGGTATGGCTACACCTTC.

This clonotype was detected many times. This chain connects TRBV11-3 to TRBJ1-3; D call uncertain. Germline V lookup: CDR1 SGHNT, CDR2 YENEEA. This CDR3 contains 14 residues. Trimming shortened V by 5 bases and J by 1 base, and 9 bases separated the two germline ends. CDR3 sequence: CASSAKGSGNTIYF. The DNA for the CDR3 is TGTGCCAGCAGCGCCAAGGGTTCTGGAAACACCATATATTTT.

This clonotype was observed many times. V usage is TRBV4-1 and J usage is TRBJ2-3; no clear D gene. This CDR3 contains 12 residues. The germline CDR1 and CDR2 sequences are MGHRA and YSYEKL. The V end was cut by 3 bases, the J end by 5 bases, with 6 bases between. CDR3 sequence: CASSQPQDTQYF. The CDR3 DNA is TGCGCCAGCAGCCAGCCTCAAGATACGCAGTATTTT.

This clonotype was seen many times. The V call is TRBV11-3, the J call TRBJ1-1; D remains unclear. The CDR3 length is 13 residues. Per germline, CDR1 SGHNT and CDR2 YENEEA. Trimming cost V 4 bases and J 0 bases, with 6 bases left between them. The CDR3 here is CASSSRMNTEAFF. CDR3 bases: TGTGCCAGCAGCTCTAGGATGAACACTGAAGCTTTCTTT.